This entry concerns a single T cell receptor (beta chain). The antigen is not known. These data come from a study of cytomegalovirus exposure and HLA in healthy donors. The assay was immunoSEQ multiplex PCR, and TCRdb's table has in-frame clones only and misses some. The table includes about 250,000 clones, more than 75% detected once. Study-wide findings and caveats: Most TCR sequences proved rare, with some public TCRs found in many donors.

Germline CDR1 is SEHNR and CDR2 is FQNEAQ (reference sequence). Trimming took off 3 bases at V and 8 bases at J, with 14 bases between the two ends. The CDR3 has 14 residues. The V and J genes are TRBV7-9 and TRBJ2-1, with TRBD2 as a possible D gene (5 bases). Source material: PBMCs. The sequence came from a man between 18 and 35 years old in good health and CMV-seropositive. In nucleotides, the CDR3 is TGTGCCAGCAGCTTCACTCCGGACTCCGATGAGCAGTTCTTC. Protein sequence: CASSFTPDSDEQFF.